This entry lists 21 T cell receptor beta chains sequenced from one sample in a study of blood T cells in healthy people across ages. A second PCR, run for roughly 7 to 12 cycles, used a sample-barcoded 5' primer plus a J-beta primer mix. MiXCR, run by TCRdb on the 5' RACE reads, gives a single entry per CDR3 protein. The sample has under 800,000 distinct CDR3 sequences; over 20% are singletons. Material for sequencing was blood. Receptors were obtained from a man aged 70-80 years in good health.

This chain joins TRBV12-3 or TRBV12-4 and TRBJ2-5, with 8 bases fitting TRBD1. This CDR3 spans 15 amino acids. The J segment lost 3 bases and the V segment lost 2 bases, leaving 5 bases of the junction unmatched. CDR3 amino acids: CASSLPDRAEETQYF. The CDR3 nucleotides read TGTGCCAGCAGTTTACCGGACAGGGCTGAAGAGACCCAGTACTTC.

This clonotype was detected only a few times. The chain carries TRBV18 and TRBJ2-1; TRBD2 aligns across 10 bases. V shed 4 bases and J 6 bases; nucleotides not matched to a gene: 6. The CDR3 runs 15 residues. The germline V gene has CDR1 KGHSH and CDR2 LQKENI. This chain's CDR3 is CASSRGTSDFNEQFF. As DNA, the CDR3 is TGTGCCAGCTCACGGGGGACTAGCGACTTCAATGAGCAGTTCTTC.

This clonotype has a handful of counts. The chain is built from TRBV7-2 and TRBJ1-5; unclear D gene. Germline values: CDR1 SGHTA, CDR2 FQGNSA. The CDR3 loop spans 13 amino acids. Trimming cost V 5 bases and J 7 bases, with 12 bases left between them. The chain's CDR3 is CASSPGGRQPQHF. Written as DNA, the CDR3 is TGTGCCAGCAGCCCGGGCGGGCGGCAGCCCCAGCATTTT.

The CDR3 DNA follows: TGTGCCAGCAGCCAAGCGGGAACAGAGACCCAGTACTTC. It translates to CASSQAGTETQYF. The chain is built from TRBV3-1 and TRBJ2-5; possible D gene TRBD2, 5 bases. The length of the CDR3 is 13 residues. Germline values: CDR1 LGHDT, CDR2 YNNKEL (reference sequence). Trimming removed 1 base at V and 4 bases at J, with 7 bases between.

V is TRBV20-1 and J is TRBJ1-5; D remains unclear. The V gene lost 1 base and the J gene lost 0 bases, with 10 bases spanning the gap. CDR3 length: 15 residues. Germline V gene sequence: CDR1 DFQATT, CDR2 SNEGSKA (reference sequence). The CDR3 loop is CSARAHDYSNQPQHF. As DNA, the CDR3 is TGCAGTGCTAGAGCGCATGATTATAGCAATCAGCCCCAGCATTTT.

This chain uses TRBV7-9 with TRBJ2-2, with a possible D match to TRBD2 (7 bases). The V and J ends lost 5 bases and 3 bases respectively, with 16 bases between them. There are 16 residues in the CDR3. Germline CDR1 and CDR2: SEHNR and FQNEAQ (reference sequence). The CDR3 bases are TGTGCCAGCAGCCCCCCGGGGGGCTTATACACCGGGGAGCTGTTTTTT. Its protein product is CASSPPGGLYTGELFF.

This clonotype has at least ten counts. The CDR3 protein is CATSSLVTGTAYEQYF. The CDR3 nucleotides read TGTGCCACCAGCAGCCTAGTGACAGGGACAGCGTACGAGCAGTACTTC. This chain links TRBV15 with TRBJ2-7; 7 nucleotides align to TRBD1. Germline-derived CDR1 and CDR2 are LNHNV and YYDKDF (reference sequence). CDR3 size: 16 residues. V shed 3 bases and J 4 bases; nucleotides not matched to a gene: 12.

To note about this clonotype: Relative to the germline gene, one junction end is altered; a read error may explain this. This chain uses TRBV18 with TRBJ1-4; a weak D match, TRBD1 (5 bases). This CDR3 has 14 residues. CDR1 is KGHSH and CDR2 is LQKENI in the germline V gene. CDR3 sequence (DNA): TGTGCCAGCTCTCACCGGGACTCAAATGACAAACTGTTTTTT. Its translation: CASSHRDSNDKLFF.

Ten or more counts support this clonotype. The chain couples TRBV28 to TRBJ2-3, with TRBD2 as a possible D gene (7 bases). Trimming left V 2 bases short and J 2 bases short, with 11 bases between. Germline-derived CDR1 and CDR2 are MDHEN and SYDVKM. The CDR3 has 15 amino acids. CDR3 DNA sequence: TGTGCCAGCAGTTTACGGGGGGCGGCCACAGATACGCAGTATTTT. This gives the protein CASSLRGAATDTQYF.

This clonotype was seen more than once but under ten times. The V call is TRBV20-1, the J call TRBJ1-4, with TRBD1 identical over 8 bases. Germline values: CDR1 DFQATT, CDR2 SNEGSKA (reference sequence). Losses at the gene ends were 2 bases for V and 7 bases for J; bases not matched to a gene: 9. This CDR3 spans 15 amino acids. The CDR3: CSARSTGAQGEKLFF. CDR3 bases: TGCAGTGCTAGATCGACAGGGGCCCAGGGTGAAAAACTGTTTTTT.

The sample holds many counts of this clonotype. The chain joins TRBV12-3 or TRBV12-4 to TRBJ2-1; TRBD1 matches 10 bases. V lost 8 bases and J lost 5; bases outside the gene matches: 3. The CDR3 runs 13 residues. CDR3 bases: TGTGCCAGCCGGGACAGGGGCGACAATGAGCAGTTCTTC. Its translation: CASRDRGDNEQFF.

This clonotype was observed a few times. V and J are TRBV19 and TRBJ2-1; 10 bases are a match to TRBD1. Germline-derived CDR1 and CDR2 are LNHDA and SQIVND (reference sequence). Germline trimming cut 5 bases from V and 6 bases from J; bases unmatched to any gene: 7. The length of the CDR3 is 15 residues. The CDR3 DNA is TGTGCCAGTAGTGCCTCCGGGACAGGGGTCAATGAGCAGTTCTTC. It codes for CASSASGTGVNEQFF.

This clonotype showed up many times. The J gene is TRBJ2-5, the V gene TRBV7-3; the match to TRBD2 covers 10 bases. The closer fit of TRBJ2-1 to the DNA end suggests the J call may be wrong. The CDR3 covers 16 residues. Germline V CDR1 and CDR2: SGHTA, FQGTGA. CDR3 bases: TGTGCCAGCAGTAATTCACGGACTAGCGGCTACAATGAGCAGTTCTTC. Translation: CASSNSRTSGYNEQFF.

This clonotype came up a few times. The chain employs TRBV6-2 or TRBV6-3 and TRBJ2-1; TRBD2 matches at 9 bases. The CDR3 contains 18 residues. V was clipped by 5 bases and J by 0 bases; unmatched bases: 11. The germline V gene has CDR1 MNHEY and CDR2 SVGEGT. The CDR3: CASSGETRLAASYNEQFF. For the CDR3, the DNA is TGTGCCAGCAGTGGGGAGACGAGACTAGCGGCCTCCTACAATGAGCAGTTCTTC.

The CDR3 DNA reads as TGTGCCAGCAGCTTTGGACTCGTCAATGAGCAGTTCTTC. This sequence encodes CASSFGLVNEQFF. The V gene is TRBV6-2 or TRBV6-3, the J gene TRBJ2-1; a possible D gene is TRBD2 (5 bases). Trimming removed 6 bases from V and 6 bases from J, with 12 bases in between. CDR1 is MNHEY, CDR2 SVGEGT, per germline. The CDR3 is 13 amino acids.

The CDR3 DNA follows: TGCAGTGCTAGAGGCGTGCGGGAGGGCCTCTACGAGCAGTACTTC. Translation: CSARGVREGLYEQYF. The chain links TRBV20-1 to TRBJ2-7, with 9 bases aligning to TRBD2. V trimming: 1 base; J trimming: 3 bases; junction bases outside the gene matches: 7. CDR1 and CDR2 from the germline V gene are DFQATT and SNEGSKA (reference sequence). The CDR3 runs 15 residues.

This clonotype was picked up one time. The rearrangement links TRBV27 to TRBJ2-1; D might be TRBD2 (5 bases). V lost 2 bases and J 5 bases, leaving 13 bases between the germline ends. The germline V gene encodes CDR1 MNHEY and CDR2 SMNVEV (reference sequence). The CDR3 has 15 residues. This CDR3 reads CASSLGQRLNNEQFF. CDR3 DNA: TGTGCCAGCAGTTTAGGCCAGCGACTAAACAATGAGCAGTTCTTC.

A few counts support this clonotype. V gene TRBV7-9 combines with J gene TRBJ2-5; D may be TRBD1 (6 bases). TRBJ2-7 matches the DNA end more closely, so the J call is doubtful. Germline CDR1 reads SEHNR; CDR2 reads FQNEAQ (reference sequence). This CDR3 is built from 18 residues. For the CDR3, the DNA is TGTGCCAGCAGCTTGGGAAGACAGGCCCACGCACCAGCCTACGAGCAGTACTTC. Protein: CASSLGRQAHAPAYEQYF.

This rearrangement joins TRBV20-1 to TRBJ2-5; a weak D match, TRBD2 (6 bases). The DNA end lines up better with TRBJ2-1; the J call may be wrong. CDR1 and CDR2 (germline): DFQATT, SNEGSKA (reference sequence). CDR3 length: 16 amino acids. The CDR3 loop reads CSASGGIPGTYNEQFF. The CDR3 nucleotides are TGCAGTGCTAGTGGGGGGATCCCCGGGACCTACAATGAGCAGTTCTTC.

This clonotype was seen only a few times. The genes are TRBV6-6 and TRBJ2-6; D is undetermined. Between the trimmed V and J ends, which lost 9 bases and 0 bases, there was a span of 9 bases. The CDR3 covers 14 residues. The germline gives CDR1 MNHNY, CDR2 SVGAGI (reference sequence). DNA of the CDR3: TGTGCCAGTACACAGAGCTCTGGGGCCAACGTCCTGACTTTC. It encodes CASTQSSGANVLTF.

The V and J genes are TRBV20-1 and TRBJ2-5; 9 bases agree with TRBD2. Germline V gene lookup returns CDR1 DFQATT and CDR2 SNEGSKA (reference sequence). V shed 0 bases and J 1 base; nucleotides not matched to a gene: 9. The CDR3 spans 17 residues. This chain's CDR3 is CSARDLKLAGLQETQYF. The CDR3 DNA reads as TGCAGTGCTAGAGATCTCAAGCTAGCGGGGCTCCAAGAGACCCAGTACTTC.